These 5 T cell receptor beta chains originate from one sample sequenced in a study of regulatory T cells in long-lasting Graves disease. Sequencing libraries for TCR beta were prepared with iRepertoire HTBI primers and Arm-PCR of CDR3 regions. TCRdb reprocessed the multiplex PCR reads with MiXCR, giving one entry per CDR3 protein. The data hold a few hundred thousand distinct CDR3 sequences, with over 15% observed a single time. The time point denotes: newly diagnosed GD, antithyroid drugs for less than 3 months. Extracted RNA from PBMCs served as the source of the TCR library. This same sample was also part of a study on T cells in Graves' hyperthyroidism and ophthalmopathy.

Sample: peripheral blood mononuclear cells (PBMCs), taken at new diagnosis, from a patient treated with antithyroid drugs. These receptors originate from a woman younger than 35 with Graves disease.

V and J are TRBV20-1 and TRBJ1-1, with 7 bases fitting TRBD1. The V and J ends lost 0 bases and 3 bases, in that order; junction bases with no gene match: 7. The CDR3 runs 15 residues. Germline V gene lookup returns CDR1 DFQATT and CDR2 SNEGSKA (reference sequence). DNA of the CDR3: TGCAGTGCTAGAGAGACAGGGTATGGAGACACTGAAGCTTTCTTT. Protein product: CSARETGYGDTEAFF.

With respect to this clonotype: Just one base apart from a much larger clone, this may be a read error. The gene calls are TRBV2 and TRBJ2-2, with 7 positions matching TRBD1. CDR1 is SNHLY, CDR2 FYNNEI, per germline. The CDR3 contains 15 residues. The CDR3 region has the DNA TGTGTCAGCAGCATAGACAGGGTGGTTGCCGGGGAGCTGTTTTTT. Residues: CVSSIDRVVAGELFF.

In this sample, this clonotype turned up many times. This rearrangement joins TRBV28 to TRBJ1-2, with D perhaps matching TRBD1 (5 bases). The CDR3 contains 12 residues. Germline CDR1 reads MDHEN; CDR2 reads SYDVKM. V was shortened by 5 bases and J by 5 bases, with 9 bases between the two germline ends. The CDR3 loop reads CASSIRTYGYTF. The CDR3 region has the DNA TGTGCCAGCAGTATCAGGACATATGGCTACACCTTC.

The sample holds many counts of this clonotype. V gene TRBV28 combines with J gene TRBJ2-2; 7 nucleotides align to TRBD2. Per germline, CDR1 MDHEN and CDR2 SYDVKM. The CDR3 spans 14 residues. V lost 6 bases, J lost 7 bases, and 8 bases stayed unmatched. CDR3 amino acids: CASSVGLGVGELFF. The DNA of the CDR3 is TGTGCCAGCAGCGTTGGACTAGGTGTCGGGGAGCTGTTTTTT.

Many counts were recorded for this clonotype. The V call is TRBV6-2 or TRBV6-3, the J call TRBJ2-7; a possible D gene is TRBD2 (6 bases). CDR3 length: 14 amino acids. V lost 7 bases and J lost 4, with 17 bases in between. Germline CDR1 and CDR2: MNHEY and SVGEGT. Here the CDR3 reads CASTLGLEGYEQYF. In DNA form, the CDR3 reads TGTGCCAGCACCCTGGGACTTGAAGGGTACGAGCAGTACTTC.